Listed here are 14 T cell receptor beta chains from one sample, sequenced in a study of T cell repertoires in cytomegalovirus infection. TCRdb re-called the reads with MiXCR, one entry per CDR3 protein. The table has roughly 230,000 distinct CDR3 sequences, approximately 6.7% seen once. What was sequenced was PBMCs. The source of these receptors is a human donor in good health (CMV status not recorded). Some clones in this sample may be carry-over from other donors' samples.

There are a few counts of this clonotype. The rearrangement uses TRBV9 and TRBJ1-6; the D gene is possibly TRBD1 (5 bases). Germline V CDR1 and CDR2: SGDLS, YYNGEE. V lost 3 bases to trimming and J lost 10 bases, with 8 bases between them. This CDR3 is built from 12 residues. CDR3 DNA: TGTGCCAGCAGCGCAGGGTTATCACCCCTCCACTTT. This codes for CASSAGLSPLHF.

This clonotype was counted at least ten times. The gene calls are TRBV11-2 and TRBJ2-5, with TRBD1 as a possible D gene (6 bases). The CDR3 runs to 15 residues. Trimming removed 2 bases from V and 4 bases from J, with 14 bases in between. Germline V gene lookup returns CDR1 SGHAT and CDR2 FQNNGV. The CDR3 sequence: CASSLWQGSGETQYF. In DNA, the CDR3 is TGTGCCAGCAGCTTATGGCAGGGGTCGGGAGAGACCCAGTACTTC.

This clonotype was observed at least ten times. The rearrangement uses TRBV12-3 or TRBV12-4 and TRBJ1-2; a possible D gene is TRBD1 (5 bases). This CDR3 has 14 residues. Trimming left V 6 bases short and J 4 bases short, with 15 bases between. CDR3 in amino acids: CASSLREMSYGYTF. The CDR3, as DNA: TGTGCCAGCAGCCTCAGGGAAATGAGCTATGGCTACACCTTC.

This clonotype was observed many times. The chain carries TRBV10-3 and TRBJ2-3; D may be TRBD1 or TRBD2 (5 bases each). From germline, CDR1 is ENHRY and CDR2 SYGVKD. The CDR3 length is 13 residues. Trimming removed 8 bases at V and 5 bases at J, with 14 bases between. The CDR3 DNA follows: TGTGCCATCTCCGGGGACGAGCTAGATACGCAGTATTTT. As protein: CAISGDELDTQYF.

This clonotype was found a few times. The J gene is TRBJ1-6, the V gene TRBV20-1, with no clear D. This CDR3 contains 18 residues. Germline lookup yields CDR1 DFQATT and CDR2 SNEGSKA (reference sequence). V lost 2 bases and J 0 bases, leaving 17 bases between the germline ends. The CDR3 reads CSARLPGPNLSYNSPLHF. The CDR3 DNA reads TGCAGTGCTAGATTACCGGGCCCAAATCTCTCCTATAATTCACCCCTCCACTTT.

The V gene is TRBV12-3 or TRBV12-4, the J gene TRBJ2-4; D gene ambiguous. This CDR3 has 11 amino acids. Trimming cost V 6 bases and J 12 bases, with 12 bases left between them. For the CDR3, the DNA is TGTGCCAGCAGCCGGTCGGGCAGTCAGTACTTC. Translating gives CASSRSGSQYF.

This clonotype came up many times. The gene calls are TRBV7-9 and TRBJ1-1; D unclear. The V end lost 5 bases, the J end lost 0 bases, and 13 bases lay between the germline ends. Germline values: CDR1 SEHNR, CDR2 FQNEAQ (reference sequence). The CDR3 runs to 15 residues. The CDR3 loop reads CASSLGPGLNTEAFF. As DNA, the CDR3 is TGTGCCAGCAGCCTAGGTCCAGGCTTGAACACTGAAGCTTTCTTT.

J is TRBJ1-1 and V is TRBV12-3 or TRBV12-4; unclear D gene. Trimming cost V 5 bases and J 1 base, with 8 bases left between them. This CDR3 has 13 amino acids. The CDR3 region has the DNA TGTGCCAGCAGTACCTTGGGGAACACTGAAGCTTTCTTT. The encoded protein is CASSTLGNTEAFF.

This clonotype was seen at least ten times. The chain has TRBV28 and TRBJ1-1; TRBD1 might be the D (5 bases). This CDR3 is 14 amino acids long. Trimming left V 3 bases short and J 5 bases short, with 13 bases between. Germline CDR1 MDHEN, CDR2 SYDVKM. The DNA of the CDR3 is TGTGCCAGCAGTTTGGGCGGGGACGGAACTGAAGCTTTCTTT. This codes for CASSLGGDGTEAFF.

This clonotype was recorded many times. The rearrangement uses TRBV7-8 and TRBJ2-1, with TRBD2 matching over 9 bases. The CDR3 consists of 15 residues. Germline CDR1 SGHVS, CDR2 FQNEAQ. Losses at the gene ends were 1 base for V and 7 bases for J; bases not matched to a gene: 5. The CDR3 protein is CASSLVRGGGNEQFF. DNA of the CDR3: TGTGCCAGCAGCTTAGTGCGGGGGGGCGGAAATGAGCAGTTCTTC.

This clonotype was counted ten times or more. The chain recombines TRBV6-5 with TRBJ1-4, with TRBD1 matching 9 bases. This CDR3 comprises 16 residues. Trimming at V came to 5 bases and at J to 3 bases, leaving 7 bases not matched to a gene. The V gene's germline CDR1 is MNHEY and CDR2 SVGAGI. The CDR3 loop reads CASSTRDRASNEKLFF. The CDR3, as DNA: TGTGCCAGCAGTACGAGGGACAGGGCGTCTAATGAAAAACTGTTTTTT.

The table lists this clonotype with many counts. The chain uses TRBV11-2 and TRBJ1-2; D is unclear. V was cut by 1 base and J by 3 bases, with 9 bases left in between. Germline V gene sequence: CDR1 SGHAT, CDR2 FQNNGV. This CDR3 has 14 residues. Here the CDR3 reads CASSLGHRDYGYTF. The CDR3 bases are TGTGCCAGCAGCTTAGGCCACAGAGACTATGGCTACACCTTC.

The CDR3 nucleotides are TGTGCCAGCAGCGACTGGGGGTACAGCACTGAAGCTTTCTTT. Translation gives CASSDWGYSTEAFF. This chain connects TRBV27 to TRBJ1-1; D possibly corresponds to TRBD1 (5 bases). V was clipped by 6 bases and J by 4 bases, with 15 bases between them. CDR1 and CDR2 (germline): MNHEY, SMNVEV (reference sequence). The CDR3 extends over 14 amino acids.

This clonotype was counted at least ten times. The V gene is TRBV7-9, the J gene TRBJ1-6; D is possibly TRBD1 (6 bases). This CDR3 is built from 14 residues. Trimming left V 6 bases short and J 8 bases short, with 14 bases between. The V gene's germline CDR1 is SEHNR and CDR2 FQNEAQ (reference sequence). For the CDR3, the DNA is TGTGCCAGCAGGGCAGGGGTCCCCTATTCACCCCTCCACTTT. Encoded protein: CASRAGVPYSPLHF.